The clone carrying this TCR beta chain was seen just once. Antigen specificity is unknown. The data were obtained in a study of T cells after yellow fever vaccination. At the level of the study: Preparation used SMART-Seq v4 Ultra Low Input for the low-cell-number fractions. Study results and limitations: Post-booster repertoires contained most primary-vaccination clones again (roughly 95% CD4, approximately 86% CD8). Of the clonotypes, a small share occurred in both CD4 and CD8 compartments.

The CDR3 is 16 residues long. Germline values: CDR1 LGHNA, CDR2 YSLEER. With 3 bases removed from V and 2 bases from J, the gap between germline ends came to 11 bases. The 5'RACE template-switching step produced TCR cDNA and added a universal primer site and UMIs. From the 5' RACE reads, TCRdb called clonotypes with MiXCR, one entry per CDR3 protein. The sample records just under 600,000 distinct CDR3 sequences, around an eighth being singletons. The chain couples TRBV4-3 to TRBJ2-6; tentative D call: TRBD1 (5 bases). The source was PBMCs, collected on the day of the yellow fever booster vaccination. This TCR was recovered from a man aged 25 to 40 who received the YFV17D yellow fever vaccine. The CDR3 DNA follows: TGCGCCAGCAGCCAGCGTTCAGGGACTGGGGCCAACGTCCTGACTTTC. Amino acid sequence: CASSQRSGTGANVLTF.